The clone carrying this TCR beta chain was seen a single time. No antigen is known for it. This entry is derived from a study of T cell responses to AZD1222 COVID-19 vaccine. Study outcomes and limitations: Unmutated regions of variants are reportedly targeted by nearly half of spike-specific TCRs. Compared with day 0, the breadth and depth of the Spike-specific TCR repertoire rose significantly after two doses of AZD1222. Sampled repertoires all dated from after the peak T cell response. Clonal diversity was possibly underestimated, and the donors were mostly white British, with more females.

Sequencing was performed with immunoSEQ multiplex PCR; in TCRdb, only in-frame clones are kept and a portion is missing. The data contain some 130,000 clones, approximately 83% of them singletons. Germline V gives CDR1 PRHDT, CDR2 FYEKMQ (reference sequence). V gave up 2 bases and J gave up 3 bases; unmatched junction bases: 7. The CDR3 has 15 amino acids. The clonotype originates from an adult in good health. The specimen was peripheral blood, collected on day 0 of AZD1222 vaccination. This chain connects TRBV13 to TRBJ2-7, with TRBD1 identical over 7 bases. The CDR3 nucleotides read TGTGCCAGCAGCTTATTCCGGGACAGCTACTACGAGCAGTACTTC. Protein: CASSLFRDSYYEQYF.